Listed below are T cell receptor beta chains from one sample, sequenced in a study of T cells in Graves' hyperthyroidism and ophthalmopathy. TCRdb processed the multiplex PCR reads anew with MiXCR; each CDR3 protein has one entry. The sample records 200,000 to 250,000 distinct CDR3 sequences, 15% to 20% being singletons. The specimen sequenced was blood. The source is a woman under 30 with Graves' ophthalmopathy. Both conserved end residues are trimmed from each CDR3.

v_call	j_call	cdr3_aa
TRBV11-3	TRBJ2-2	ASSTTTSGREENTGELF
TRBV19	TRBJ2-1	ASIGLIHNEQF
TRBV10-3	TRBJ2-2	AISEWEGHGELF
TRBV7-9	TRBJ2-7	ASSFQLGRVGEQY
TRBV18	TRBJ2-7	ASSPNKGSPYEQY
TRBV5-1	TRBJ2-7	ASSLAQLSSYEQY
TRBV7-2	TRBJ1-6	ASSLRAYSSYNSPLH
TRBV6-1	TRBJ2-1	AITSGGNEQF
TRBV15	TRBJ1-5	ATSSRTGNHPQH
TRBV6-2/TRBV6-3	TRBJ1-2	ASSYSKLGDYGYT
TRBV5-6	TRBJ2-5	ASELGSQETQY
TRBV20-1	TRBJ2-7	SALSGAANEQY
TRBV10-2	TRBJ2-1	ASKKKYGDYQIYNEQF
TRBV7-2	TRBJ2-7	ASRTASGSIYEQY
TRBV19	TRBJ2-1	ASSRGDRNYNEQF
TRBV20-1	TRBJ1-2	SARDRDQYHNYGYT
TRBV30	TRBJ1-2	AWSLISDYGYT
TRBV28	TRBJ1-1	ASRGRDLNTEAF
TRBV7-9	TRBJ2-3	ASSFGADTQY
TRBV6-2/TRBV6-3	TRBJ2-2	ASRGLADTGELF
TRBV15	TRBJ2-7	ATSQGRPGNFEQY
TRBV30	TRBJ1-3	AWSLWDRGDTIY
TRBV7-8	TRBJ2-1	ASSLDSRGTGGAPRYNEQF
TRBV27	TRBJ1-2	ASSSTGRVLDGYT
TRBV12-3/TRBV12-4	TRBJ2-7	ASRPSSGSWYEQY
TRBV13	TRBJ2-1	ASSVSSGGRDDEQF
TRBV9	TRBJ1-2	ASSVQGDYGYT
TRBV6-1	TRBJ2-7	ASSVGPYRGSGYYEQY
TRBV19	TRBJ1-5	ASTGTVSNQPQH
TRBV28	TRBJ2-7	ASSLWGSGGDEQY
TRBV20-1	TRBJ2-5	SASTDGWTQY
TRBV18	TRBJ1-5	ASSLGTGVDQPQH
TRBV5-1	TRBJ2-3	ASSLADPSVDTQY
TRBV7-2	TRBJ2-3	ASSLGADTQY
TRBV2	TRBJ2-5	ASSPHVGETQY
TRBV20-1	TRBJ1-2	SARDLAGVAYGYT
TRBV6-1	TRBJ1-4	ASSFRGRGEKLF
TRBV20-1	TRBJ1-2	SARVLGQGPYGYT
TRBV29-1	TRBJ1-1	SVAKRDRELNIEAF
TRBV18	TRBJ1-4	ASSQNHNEKLF
TRBV6-4	TRBJ2-3	ASSDFFGGTDTQY
TRBV3-1	TRBJ1-1	ASSQPPNTEAF
TRBV3-1	TRBJ1-2	ASSQDLNGYT
TRBV6-1	TRBJ2-5	ASKGPETQY
TRBV4-1	TRBJ2-6	ASSQGAPLGANVLT
TRBV7-8	TRBJ2-2	ASSLLENTGELF
TRBV30	TRBJ2-5	AWSAPGRRDY
TRBV7-9	TRBJ2-3	ASSFRTGGPDTQY
TRBV20-1	TRBJ1-2	SARRTAYGYT
TRBV7-6	TRBJ1-1	ASSLNSYTEAF
TRBV11-3	TRBJ2-5	ASSSGRGTTETQY
TRBV29-1	TRBJ2-1	SVVWGDEQF
TRBV19	TRBJ2-7	ASRDGPYEQY
TRBV11-2	TRBJ2-1	ASSGGGGKYNEQF